Listed here are 29 T cell receptor beta chains from one sample, sequenced in a study of control samples from healthy donors and cancer patients. Sequencing used immunoSEQ multiplex PCR; TCRdb keeps in-frame clones, though not all of them. This table has about 34,000 clones, more than 85% appearing once. The sample taken for sequencing was PBMCs. The receptor source for this set is a woman aged 40 to 50 with lung cancer.

This clone was seen only once. The chain carries TRBV3-1 (or the pseudogene TRBV3-2) and TRBJ1-2; no definite D call. The germline V gene has CDR1 LGHDT and CDR2 YNNKEL (reference sequence). The CDR3 extends over 14 amino acids. V lost 1 base to trimming and J lost 2 bases, with 8 bases between them. In DNA, the CDR3 is TGTGCCAGCAGCCAAGTACCGGGGAACTATGGCTACACCTTC. Translating gives CASSQVPGNYGYTF.

V usage is TRBV7-3 and J usage is TRBJ2-1; 9 bases line up with TRBD2. The V gene end was trimmed by 1 base and the J gene end by 10 bases; junction bases not matched to a gene: 8. The CDR3 runs to 15 residues. Germline lookup yields CDR1 SGHTA and CDR2 FQGTGA. The DNA of the CDR3 is TGTGCCAGCAGCTTAAGGTCGGGACTAGCATCCGAGCAGTTCTTC. It codes for CASSLRSGLASEQFF.

The chain carries TRBV2 and TRBJ2-7, with 7 bases fitting TRBD2. The CDR3 totals 14 residues. Per germline, CDR1 SNHLY and CDR2 FYNNEI. With 7 bases clipped from V and 1 base from J, the junction kept 7 bases outside the gene matches. CDR3: CASMGRGISYEQYF. CDR3 DNA sequence: TGTGCCAGCATGGGGCGGGGGATATCCTACGAGCAGTACTTC.

Comment on this clone: The junction and the germline gene differ at one end; a read error may be behind it. The chain combines TRBV6-2 or TRBV6-3 with TRBJ1-1, with D perhaps matching TRBD1 (6 bases). This CDR3 region has 11 residues. Germline CDR1 reads MNHEY; CDR2 reads SVGEGT. This chain's CDR3 is CASSASGQTLF. As DNA, the CDR3 is TGTGCCAGCAGTGCGTCAGGACAGACTCTTTTT.

This clone was detected once. The J gene is TRBJ1-4, the V gene TRBV28; D uncertain. Looked up from germline, CDR1 is MDHEN and CDR2 is SYDVKM. The germline V and J ends were trimmed by 5 bases and 0 bases, with 16 bases remaining between them. This CDR3 contains 17 residues. CDR3 amino acids: CASSPPDGNATNEKLFF. CDR3 bases: TGTGCCAGCAGTCCCCCGGACGGTAATGCAACTAATGAAAAACTGTTTTTT.

This clone was found once. The chain carries TRBV11-1 and TRBJ2-1; no firm D call. V was clipped by 0 bases and J by 4 bases, with 4 bases between them. In germline, CDR1 is SGHAT, CDR2 FQDESV (reference sequence). This CDR3 contains 13 residues. As DNA, the CDR3 is TGTGCCAGCAGCTTAGCAGCGTACAATGAGCAGTTCTTC. It encodes CASSLAAYNEQFF.

This clone was picked up a small number of times. The chain has TRBV5-4 and TRBJ1-4; the D gene is possibly TRBD1 (6 bases). In germline, CDR1 is SGHNT, CDR2 YYREEE (reference sequence). The CDR3 covers 13 residues. V shed 4 bases and J shed 8 bases, with 12 bases lying between them. The CDR3 DNA reads TGTGCCAGCAGCCCCGAGGGGGAGGAAAAACTGTTTTTT. Its translation is CASSPEGEEKLFF.

V is TRBV5-1 and J is TRBJ1-2; tentatively, D is TRBD1 (5 bases). V was trimmed by 1 base and J by 4 bases, leaving 14 bases between them. CDR1 is SGHRS and CDR2 is YFSETQ in the germline V gene. This CDR3 comprises 15 residues. The CDR3 spells CASSLQTGQGYGYTF. In DNA, the CDR3 is TGCGCCAGCAGCTTGCAGACTGGGCAGGGCTATGGCTACACCTTC.

This rearrangement joins TRBV5-4 to TRBJ2-6, with D perhaps assigned TRBD1 or TRBD2 (5 bases each). The CDR3 loop spans 15 amino acids. V gave up 4 bases and J gave up 7 bases, with 15 bases separating them. CDR1 and CDR2 from the germline V gene are SGHNT and YYREEE (reference sequence). The CDR3 loop is CASSRDRNDANVLTF. In DNA form, the CDR3 reads TGTGCCAGCAGCCGGGACCGAAATGATGCCAACGTCCTGACTTTC.

This clone was counted only a few times. The V gene is TRBV10-3, the J gene TRBJ1-2; possible D gene TRBD1, 6 bases. The CDR3 has 17 residues. V lost 2 bases and J lost 0, with 16 bases in between. Per germline, CDR1 ENHRY and CDR2 SYGVKD. CDR3 in amino acids: CAISEKTGTPPNYGYTF. The CDR3 bases are TGTGCCATCAGTGAGAAGACCGGGACACCCCCTAACTATGGCTACACCTTC.

A remark on this clone: The junction does not match germline at one end; this may be a read error. The gene calls are TRBV6-1 and TRBJ1-1; D call uncertain. This CDR3 comprises 13 residues. Looked up from germline, CDR1 is MNHNS and CDR2 is SASEGT. The CDR3 DNA reads TGTGCCAGCAGAGAAGACGGGAACACTGAAGCTTTCTTT. Translation: CASREDGNTEAFF.

The chain has TRBV4-2 and TRBJ1-2; D gene unclear. V lost 1 base, J lost 1 base, and 10 bases lay in between. Germline loops: CDR1 LGHNA, CDR2 YNFKEQ. This CDR3 has 15 residues. The CDR3 reads CASSQVLGSNYGYTF. Here the CDR3 DNA reads TGTGCCAGCAGCCAAGTATTGGGGAGTAACTATGGCTACACCTTC.

The CDR3: CSVGSGLPSSGNTIYF. The CDR3 nucleotides are TGCAGCGTTGGCTCAGGCCTACCTAGCTCTGGAAACACCATATATTTT. The chain carries TRBV29-1 and TRBJ1-3; D is ambiguous. Germline loops: CDR1 SQVTM, CDR2 ANQGSEA. The CDR3 covers 16 residues. Trimming left V 4 bases short and J 0 bases short, with 16 bases between.

CDR3 nucleotide sequence: TGTGCCTGGAGTACGACAGGGAACACTGAAGCTTTCTTT. This translates into CAWSTTGNTEAFF. The V call is TRBV30, the J call TRBJ1-1; possible D gene TRBD1, 6 bases. Germline V lookup: CDR1 GTSNPN, CDR2 SVGIG (reference sequence). There are 13 residues in the CDR3. V shed 2 bases and J shed 1 base, with 8 bases lying between them.

This clone was counted a single time. V usage is TRBV15 and J usage is TRBJ1-4, with a tentative D call TRBD1 (5 bases). The CDR3 extends over 17 amino acids. The V gene lost 5 bases and the J gene lost 5 bases, with 21 bases spanning the gap. Germline CDR1 reads LNHNV; CDR2 reads YYDKDF (reference sequence). The CDR3 region is CATSRAPRRGLNEKLFF. Here the CDR3 DNA reads TGTGCCACCAGCCGAGCACCCCGAAGGGGACTGAATGAAAAACTGTTTTTT.

This chain connects TRBV9 to TRBJ1-1; tentative D call: TRBD1 (5 bases). V gave up 0 bases and J gave up 6 bases, with 18 bases separating them. The CDR3 length is 16 residues. Germline CDR1 reads SGDLS; CDR2 reads YYNGEE. The chain's CDR3 is CASSVDQGYGLPEAFF. CDR3 DNA sequence: TGTGCCAGCAGCGTAGATCAGGGTTACGGGTTGCCTGAAGCTTTCTTT.

The rearrangement uses TRBV2 and TRBJ1-5, with TRBD1 as a possible D gene (5 bases). This CDR3 has 13 residues. V shed 4 bases and J shed 9 bases, with 13 bases lying between them. Germline CDR1 SNHLY, CDR2 FYNNEI. In nucleotides, the CDR3 is TGTGCCAGCAGTGGCACGGGGGACGGGCCCCAGCATTTT. Translating gives CASSGTGDGPQHF.

The CDR3 DNA reads as TGCAGTGCTAGTCTACCCGGGACCGCGTATGGAGGGCAGTACTTC. This sequence encodes CSASLPGTAYGGQYF. The chain combines TRBV20-1 with TRBJ2-7; D might be TRBD1 or TRBD2, each matching 5 bases. The CDR3 loop spans 15 amino acids. Germline V gene data show CDR1 as DFQATT and CDR2 as SNEGSKA (reference sequence). Trimming took 3 bases from V and 9 from J, leaving 24 bases between them.

The rearrangement joins TRBV9 to TRBJ1-1; D gene unclear. Trimming took off 3 bases at V and 1 base at J, with 10 bases between the two ends. Per germline, CDR1 SGDLS and CDR2 YYNGEE. The CDR3 spans 14 residues. DNA for the CDR3: TGTGCCAGCAGCGCCCCTTCGGAGAACACTGAAGCTTTCTTT. Encoded protein: CASSAPSENTEAFF. The entire variable domain, with the rest obtained from reference TRBV9 and TRBJ1-1, is as follows: DSGVTQTPKHLITATGQRVTLRCSPRSGDLSVYWYQQSLDQGLQFLIQYYNGEERAKGNILERFSAQQFPDLHSELNLSSLELGDSALYFCASSAPSENTEAFFGQGTRLTVV.

In this sample, this clone turned up a few times. The V call is TRBV7-8, the J call TRBJ2-7; D may be TRBD1 (6 bases). V was shortened by 1 base and J by 3 bases, with 16 bases between the two germline ends. Germline V CDR1 and CDR2: SGHVS, FQNEAQ. This CDR3 has 16 amino acids. The CDR3 loop reads CASSLGRQVTVYEQYF. DNA for the CDR3: TGTGCCAGCAGCTTAGGACGACAGGTCACCGTCTACGAGCAGTACTTC.

The chain links TRBV4-3 to TRBJ1-6, with D unresolved. Germline CDR1 and CDR2: LGHNA and YSLEER. Trimming left V 1 base short and J 4 bases short, with 8 bases between. The CDR3 totals 15 residues. The CDR3 nucleotides read TGCGCCAGCAGCCAAGCCTGGACTTATAATTCACCCCTCCACTTT. It specifies CASSQAWTYNSPLHF.

The chain couples TRBV25-1 to TRBJ2-4, with D maybe TRBD2 (6 bases). CDR1 MGHDK and CDR2 SYGVNS come from the germline V gene. V gave up 6 bases and J gave up 8 bases, with 17 bases separating them. The CDR3 runs to 14 residues. The CDR3 region is CASSRRVPMDIQYF. CDR3 bases: TGTGCCAGCAGCAGGAGGGTACCCATGGACATTCAGTACTTC.

This sequence joins TRBV27 and TRBJ1-2; D ambiguous. Germline V gene lookup returns CDR1 MNHEY and CDR2 SMNVEV (reference sequence). V lost 8 bases, J lost 4 bases, and 14 bases lay in between. CDR3 length: 13 amino acids. The chain's CDR3 is CASAPSEGYGYTF. DNA for the CDR3: TGTGCCAGCGCTCCCTCTGAGGGCTATGGCTACACCTTC.

CDR3 in DNA: TGTGCCAGTAGTAGGGGTCCCCGGGGGGATCTAACGCCCCTCCACTTT. Translation gives CASSRGPRGDLTPLHF. The rearrangement links TRBV19 to TRBJ1-6; D might be TRBD1 (5 bases). The CDR3 contains 16 residues. In germline, CDR1 is LNHDA, CDR2 SQIVND (reference sequence). Trimming removed 4 bases from V and 13 bases from J, with 23 bases in between.

The V and J genes are TRBV6-2 or TRBV6-3 and TRBJ1-1; possible D gene TRBD1, 6 bases. In germline, CDR1 is MNHEY, CDR2 SVGEGT. CDR3 length: 15 amino acids. V lost 2 bases to trimming and J lost 7 bases, with 17 bases between them. CDR3 DNA: TGTGCCAGCAGTTACGAGCCAAGGGGGGGCTTTGAAGCTTTCTTT. The encoded protein is CASSYEPRGGFEAFF.

The V call is TRBV19, the J call TRBJ1-2; no clear D. Germline V lookup: CDR1 LNHDA, CDR2 SQIVND (reference sequence). CDR3 length: 15 residues. The V and J ends lost 0 bases and 7 bases respectively, with 15 bases between them. CDR3 residues: CASSIEFGLVGGYTF. DNA of the CDR3: TGTGCCAGTAGTATAGAGTTCGGGCTCGTGGGTGGCTACACCTTC.

The J gene is TRBJ2-7, the V gene TRBV4-3; 12 bases line up with TRBD2. There are 16 residues in the CDR3. Germline lookup yields CDR1 LGHNA and CDR2 YSLEER. Germline trimming cut 0 bases from V and 5 bases from J; bases unmatched to any gene: 5. In nucleotides, the CDR3 is TGCGCCAGCAGCCAAGAACTAGCGGGGGGTGGCGACGAGCAGTACTTC. Translation gives CASSQELAGGGDEQYF.

The V and J genes are TRBV6-1 and TRBJ2-5; no clear D. The ends were cut back, 2 bases at V and 1 base at J, with 5 bases in the middle. This CDR3 comprises 13 residues. The V gene's germline CDR1 is MNHNS and CDR2 SASEGT. The CDR3 DNA follows: TGTGCCAGCAGTGAAACCTTCCAAGAGACCCAGTACTTC. Translated: CASSETFQETQYF.

The V gene is TRBV7-2, the J gene TRBJ2-7, with 10 bases identical to TRBD2. Germline V lookup: CDR1 SGHTA, CDR2 FQGNSA. The CDR3 contains 18 residues. The J segment lost 0 bases and the V segment lost 5 bases, leaving 13 bases of the junction unmatched. The chain's CDR3 is CASSTLAGARPFSYEQYF. In DNA, the CDR3 is TGTGCCAGCAGCACGCTAGCGGGGGCCCGTCCCTTCTCCTACGAGCAGTACTTC.